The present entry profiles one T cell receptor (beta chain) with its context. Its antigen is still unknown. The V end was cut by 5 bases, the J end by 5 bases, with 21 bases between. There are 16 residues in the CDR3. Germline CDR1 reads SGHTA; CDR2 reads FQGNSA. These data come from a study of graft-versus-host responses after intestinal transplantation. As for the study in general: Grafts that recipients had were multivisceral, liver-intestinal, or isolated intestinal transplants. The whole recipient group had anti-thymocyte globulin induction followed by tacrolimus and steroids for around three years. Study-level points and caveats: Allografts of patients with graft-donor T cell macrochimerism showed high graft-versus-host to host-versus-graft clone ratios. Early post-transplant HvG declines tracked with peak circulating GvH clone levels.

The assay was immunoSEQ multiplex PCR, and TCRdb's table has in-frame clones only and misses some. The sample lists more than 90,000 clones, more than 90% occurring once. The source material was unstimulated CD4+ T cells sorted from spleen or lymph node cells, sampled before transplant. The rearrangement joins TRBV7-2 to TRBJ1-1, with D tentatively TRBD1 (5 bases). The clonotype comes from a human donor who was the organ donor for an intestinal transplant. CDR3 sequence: CASSLTPGPYKTEAFF. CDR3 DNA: TGTGCCAGCAGCCTGACCCCGGGACCCTATAAGACTGAAGCTTTCTTT. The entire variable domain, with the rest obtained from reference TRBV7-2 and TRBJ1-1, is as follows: GAGVSQSPSNKVTEKGKDVELRCDPISGHTALYWYRQSLGQGLEFLIYFQGNSAPDKSGLPSDRFSAERTGGSVSTLTIQRTQQEDSAVYLCASSLTPGPYKTEAFFGQGTRLTVV.